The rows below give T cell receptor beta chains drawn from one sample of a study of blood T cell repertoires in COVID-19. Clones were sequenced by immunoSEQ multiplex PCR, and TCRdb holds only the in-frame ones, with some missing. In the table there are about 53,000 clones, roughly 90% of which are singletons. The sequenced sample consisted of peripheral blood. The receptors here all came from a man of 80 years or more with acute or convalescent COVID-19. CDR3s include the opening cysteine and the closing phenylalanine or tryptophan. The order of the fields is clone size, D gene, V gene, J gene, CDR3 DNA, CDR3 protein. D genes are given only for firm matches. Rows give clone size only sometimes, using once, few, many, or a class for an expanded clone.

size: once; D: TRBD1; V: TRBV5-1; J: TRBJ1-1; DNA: TGCGCCAGCAGTTATGGGACAGGGTACACTGAAGCTTTCTTT; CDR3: CASSYGTGYTEAFF
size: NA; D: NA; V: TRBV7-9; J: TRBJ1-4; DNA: TGTGCCAGCAGCTTAGCGCCCAGGGGAAGCGCAACTAATGAAAAACTGTTTTTT; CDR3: CASSLAPRGSATNEKLFF
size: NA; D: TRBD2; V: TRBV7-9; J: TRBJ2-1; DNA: TGTGCCAGCAGCCGGACTAGCGGGGGGGCCAATGAGCAGTTCTTC; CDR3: CASSRTSGGANEQFF
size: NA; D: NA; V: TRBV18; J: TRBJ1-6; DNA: TGTGCCAGCTCACGTTCCGAGGCCAATTCACCCCTCCACTTT; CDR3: CASSRSEANSPLHF
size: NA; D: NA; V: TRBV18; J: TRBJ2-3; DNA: TGTGCCAGCGCCCCCGCGGGCCCCGCTCTTAGCACAGATACGCAGTATTTT; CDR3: CASAPAGPALSTDTQYF
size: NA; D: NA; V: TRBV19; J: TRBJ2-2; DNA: TGTGCCAGTAGCCGATGGGACCCGCGGGGCACCGGGGAGCTGTTTTTT; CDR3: CASSRWDPRGTGELFF
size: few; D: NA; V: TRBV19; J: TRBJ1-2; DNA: TGTGCCAGTAGTGTTACGGTTAACTATGGCTACACCTTC; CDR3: CASSVTVNYGYTF
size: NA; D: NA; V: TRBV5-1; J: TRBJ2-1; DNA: TGCGCCAGCAGCCGAGAGAGGAATGAGCAGTTCTTC; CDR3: CASSRERNEQFF
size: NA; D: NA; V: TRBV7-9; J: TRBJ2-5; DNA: TGTGCCAGCAGCTTAGGACAGGAGTTTCAAGAGACCCAGTACTTC; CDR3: CASSLGQEFQETQYF
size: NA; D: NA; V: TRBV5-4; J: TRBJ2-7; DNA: TGTGCCAGCAGCTTGGACAGGGAAATCCCTATTACCTACGAGCAGTACTTC; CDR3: CASSLDREIPITYEQYF
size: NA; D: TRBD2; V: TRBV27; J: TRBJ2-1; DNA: TGTGCCAGCAGCTCCTTAGCGGGGGGTTCCTATGAGCAGTTCTTC; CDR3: CASSSLAGGSYEQFF
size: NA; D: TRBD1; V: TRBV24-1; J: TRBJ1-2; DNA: TGTGCCACCAGTGATAAAACTATTGACAGGGGGCGAGGCTACACCTTC; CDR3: CATSDKTIDRGRGYTF
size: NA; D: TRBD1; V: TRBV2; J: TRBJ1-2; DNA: TGTGCCAGCAGGGGGACAGGGGTAGGCTATGGCTACACCTTC; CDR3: CASRGTGVGYGYTF
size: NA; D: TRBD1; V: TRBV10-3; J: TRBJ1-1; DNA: TGTGCCGCGAGGGGGCACACTGAAGCTTTCTTT; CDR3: CAARGHTEAFF
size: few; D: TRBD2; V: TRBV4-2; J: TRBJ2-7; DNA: TGTGCCAGCAGCAAGACTAGCGGGGGAGAGTACGAGCAGTACTTC; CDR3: CASSKTSGGEYEQYF
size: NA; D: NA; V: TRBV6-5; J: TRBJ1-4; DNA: TGTGCCTCAAGCGGGACGATTGATGAAAAACTGTTTTTT; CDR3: CASSGTIDEKLFF
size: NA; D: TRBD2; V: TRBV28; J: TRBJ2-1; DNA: TGTGCCAGTCACCCTTACGGGGGGGCCTCCGATGAGCAGTTCTTC; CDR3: CASHPYGGASDEQFF
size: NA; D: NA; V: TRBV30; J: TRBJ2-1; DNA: TGTGCCTGGAGTGGGCCGCCGGGGGGCGAGAATGAGCAGTTCTTC; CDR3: CAWSGPPGGENEQFF
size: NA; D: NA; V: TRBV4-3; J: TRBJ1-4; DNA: TGCGCCAGCAGCCAAGCGTGGTCAGGGCCTGAAAAACTGTTTTTT; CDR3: CASSQAWSGPEKLFF
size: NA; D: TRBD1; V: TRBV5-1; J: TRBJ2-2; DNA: TGCGCCAGCAGCTTGGAGGCTCGAGGGGGCTCGAACACCGGGGAGCTGTTTTTT; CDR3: CASSLEARGGSNTGELFF
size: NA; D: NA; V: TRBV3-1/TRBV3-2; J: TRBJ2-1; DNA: TGTGCCAGCAGCCAAGAGACTAGGAGGACCCTGGGTGAGCAGTTCTTC; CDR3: CASSQETRRTLGEQFF
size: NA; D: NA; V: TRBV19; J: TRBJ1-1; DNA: TGTGCCAGTAGTATAGCGACAGTGAACACTGAAGCTTTCTTT; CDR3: CASSIATVNTEAFF
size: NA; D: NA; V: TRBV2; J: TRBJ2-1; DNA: TGTGCCAGCAGTGAAGCGCTTTTAGGAGGGGAGCAGTTCTTC; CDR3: CASSEALLGGEQFF
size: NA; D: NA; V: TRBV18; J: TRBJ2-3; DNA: TGTGCCAGCTCACCAGCGGAAGATACGCAGTATTTT; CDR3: CASSPAEDTQYF
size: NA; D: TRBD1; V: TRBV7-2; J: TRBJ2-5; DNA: TGTGCCAGCAGCTCGTCCGGGACAGTTCAAGAGACCCAGTACTTC; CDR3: CASSSSGTVQETQYF
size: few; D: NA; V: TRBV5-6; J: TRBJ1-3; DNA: TGTGCCAGCAACCTCGACAGGCCCTCTGGAAACACCATATATTTT; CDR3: CASNLDRPSGNTIYF
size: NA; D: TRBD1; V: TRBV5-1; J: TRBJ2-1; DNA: TGCGCCAGCAGCGGACAGGGCTATGAGCAGTTCTTC; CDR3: CASSGQGYEQFF
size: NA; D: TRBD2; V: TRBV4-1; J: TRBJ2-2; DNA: TGCGCCAGCAGCCCGCGGACTAGCGGGGACCCGAACACCGGGGAGCTGTTTTTT; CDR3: CASSPRTSGDPNTGELFF
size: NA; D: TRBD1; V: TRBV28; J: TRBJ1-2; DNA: TGTGCCAGCAGTTTACCAGGGGGCCCAAATGGCTACACCTTC; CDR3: CASSLPGGPNGYTF
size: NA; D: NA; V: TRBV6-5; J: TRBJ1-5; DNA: TGTGCCAGCAGTTACGCGGGGTTGAGCAATCAGCCCCAGCATTTT; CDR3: CASSYAGLSNQPQHF
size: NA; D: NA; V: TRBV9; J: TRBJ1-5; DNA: TGTGCCAGCAGCGGAGGCCCCCCCGCCGACAATCAGCCCCAGCATTTT; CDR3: CASSGGPPADNQPQHF
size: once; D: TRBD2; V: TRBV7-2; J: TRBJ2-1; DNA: TGTGCCAGCAGCTTAGGGACGGGGGGGAGTTACAATGAGCAGTTCTTC; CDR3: CASSLGTGGSYNEQFF
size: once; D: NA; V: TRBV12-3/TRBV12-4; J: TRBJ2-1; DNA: TGTGCCAGCATGCAGGGATGGGAGCAGTTCTTC; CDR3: CASMQGWEQFF
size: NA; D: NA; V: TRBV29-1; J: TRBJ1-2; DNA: TGCAGCGTTGAAGCCACAGGGTTACGGAGCTACACCTTC; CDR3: CSVEATGLRSYTF
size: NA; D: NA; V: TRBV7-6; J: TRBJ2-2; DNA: TGTGCCAGCAGCCTGGGGAGCCCAAATTCCGGGGAGCTGTTTTTT; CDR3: CASSLGSPNSGELFF
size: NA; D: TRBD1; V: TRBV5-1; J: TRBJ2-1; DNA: TGCGCCAGCGGACAGGGGGAACATGAGCAGTTCTTC; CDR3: CASGQGEHEQFF
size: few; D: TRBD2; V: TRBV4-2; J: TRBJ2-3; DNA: TGTGCCAGCAGCCAAACCACTAGCGGGGGGGCCGATACGCAGTATTTT; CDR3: CASSQTTSGGADTQYF
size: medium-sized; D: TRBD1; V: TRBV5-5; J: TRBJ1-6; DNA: TGTGCCAGCAGCTTGCTAGGGACAGTTAATTCACCCCTCCACTTT; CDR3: CASSLLGTVNSPLHF
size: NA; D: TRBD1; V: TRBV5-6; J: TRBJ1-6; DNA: TGTGCCAGCAGCGGGGGACAGGGAGGTCTAATCAATTCACCCCTCCACTTT; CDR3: CASSGGQGGLINSPLHF
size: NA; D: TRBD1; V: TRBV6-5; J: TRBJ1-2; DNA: TGTGCCAGCAGGAAAGCCGGGACAGGCTTCTATGGCTACACCTTC; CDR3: CASRKAGTGFYGYTF
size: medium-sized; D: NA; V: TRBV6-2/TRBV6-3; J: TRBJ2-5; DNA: TGTGCCAGCAGTCCCTGGACAGAGGATCCCCAAGAGACCCAGTACTTC; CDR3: CASSPWTEDPQETQYF
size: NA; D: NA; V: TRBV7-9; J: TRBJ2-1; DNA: TGTGCCAGCAGCCTTACTAGCATGGGTTACAATGAGCAGTTCTTC; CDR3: CASSLTSMGYNEQFF
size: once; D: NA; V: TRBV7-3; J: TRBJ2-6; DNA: TGTGCCAGCAGCCCGAAGAGGTTAACCTCTGGGGCCAACGTCCTGACTTTC; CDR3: CASSPKRLTSGANVLTF
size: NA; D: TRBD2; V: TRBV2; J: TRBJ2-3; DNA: TGTGCCAGCAAGGGACTAGCGGGGGGACCGGTAGATACGCAGTATTTT; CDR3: CASKGLAGGPVDTQYF
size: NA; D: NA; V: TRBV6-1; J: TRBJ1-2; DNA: TGTGCCAGCAGTGAAGGACTGGCGGGGGCGGTCTATGGCTACACCTTC; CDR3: CASSEGLAGAVYGYTF